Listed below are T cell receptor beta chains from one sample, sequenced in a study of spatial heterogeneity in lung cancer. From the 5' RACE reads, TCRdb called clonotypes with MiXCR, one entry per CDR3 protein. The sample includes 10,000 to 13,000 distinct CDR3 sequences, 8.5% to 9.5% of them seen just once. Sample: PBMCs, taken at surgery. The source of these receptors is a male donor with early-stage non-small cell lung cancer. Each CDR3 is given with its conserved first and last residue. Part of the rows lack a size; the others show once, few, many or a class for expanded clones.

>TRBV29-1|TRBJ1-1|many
CSVEDGWGVGNTEAFF
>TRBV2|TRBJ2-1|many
CASRYGDYNEQFF
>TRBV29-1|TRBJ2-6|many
CSVGLRGSGANVLTF
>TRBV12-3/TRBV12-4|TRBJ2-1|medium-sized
CASSPPGTGGNNEQFF
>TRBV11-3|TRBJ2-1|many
CASSLVADEQFF
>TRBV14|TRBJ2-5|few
CASSSGGQRYQETQYF
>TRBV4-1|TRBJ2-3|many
CASSSRGTSTDTQYF
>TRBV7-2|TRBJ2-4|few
CASSLVRAGAKNIQYF
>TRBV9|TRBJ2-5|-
CASSGLGAVGTQYF
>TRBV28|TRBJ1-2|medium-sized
CASSPDVGYGYTF
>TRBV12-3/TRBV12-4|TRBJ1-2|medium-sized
CASSSQTGGYGYTF
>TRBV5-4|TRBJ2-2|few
CASSLAQGANTGELFF
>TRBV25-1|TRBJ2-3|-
CASSEWSSGTDTQYF
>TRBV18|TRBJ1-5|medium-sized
CASSPKQGQPQHF
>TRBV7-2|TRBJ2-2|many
CASSLVSGASTGELFF
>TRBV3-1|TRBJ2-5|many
CASSQVRRGDETQYF
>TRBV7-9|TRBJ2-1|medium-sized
CASSSRANEQFF
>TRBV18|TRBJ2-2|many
CASSARNTGNTGELFF
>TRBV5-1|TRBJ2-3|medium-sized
CASSLALLGTDTQYF
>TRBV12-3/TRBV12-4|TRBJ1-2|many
CASSGIGNYGYTF
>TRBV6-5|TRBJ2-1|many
CASSYEGSEQFF
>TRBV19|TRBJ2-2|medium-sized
CASRQGVNTGELFF
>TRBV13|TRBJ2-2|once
CASSLGQYGELFF
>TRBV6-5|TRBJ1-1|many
CASSYPYRLKNTEAFF
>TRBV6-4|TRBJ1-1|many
CASSDARGEAFF
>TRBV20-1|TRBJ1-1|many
CSATQEVLSSAFF
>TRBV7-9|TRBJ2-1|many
CASSLTGGDDEQFF
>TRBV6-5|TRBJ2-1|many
CASSYRDSYNEQFF
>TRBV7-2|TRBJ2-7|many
CASSRRGAYEQYF
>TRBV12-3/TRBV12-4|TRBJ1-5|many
CASSLGLGGAQPQHF
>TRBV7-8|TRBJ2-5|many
CASSLRMLRGNQETQYF
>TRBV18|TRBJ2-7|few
CASSLSDGYEQYF
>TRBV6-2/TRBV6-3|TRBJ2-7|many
CASKTGDEQYF
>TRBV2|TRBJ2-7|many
CASVAGVVSYEQYF
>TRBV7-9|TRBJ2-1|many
CASSLATRGNEQFF
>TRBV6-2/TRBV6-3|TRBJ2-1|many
CASSYSPSALSSYNEQFF
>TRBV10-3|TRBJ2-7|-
CAISDPGWGGPDEQYF
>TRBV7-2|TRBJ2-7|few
CASREGLAVSYEQYF
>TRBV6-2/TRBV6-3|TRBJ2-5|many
CASRTSGQETQYF
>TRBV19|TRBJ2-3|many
CASSILAGGRGDTQYF
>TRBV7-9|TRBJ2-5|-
CASSLRRRDQETQYF